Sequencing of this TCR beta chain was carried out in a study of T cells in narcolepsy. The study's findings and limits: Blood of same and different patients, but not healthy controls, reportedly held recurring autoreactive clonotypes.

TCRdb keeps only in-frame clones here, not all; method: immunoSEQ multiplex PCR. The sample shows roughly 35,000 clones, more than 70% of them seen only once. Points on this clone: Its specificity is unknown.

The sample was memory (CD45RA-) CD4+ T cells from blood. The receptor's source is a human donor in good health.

The CDR3 protein is CASKASGGATDTQYF. Written as DNA, the CDR3 is TGTGCCAGCAAAGCTAGCGGGGGGGCAACAGATACGCAGTATTTT. The chain has TRBV6-5 and TRBJ2-3; 12 positions agree with TRBD2. There are 15 residues in the CDR3. Germline V gene lookup returns CDR1 MNHEY and CDR2 SVGAGI. V shed 7 bases and J 3 bases; nucleotides not matched to a gene: 5.